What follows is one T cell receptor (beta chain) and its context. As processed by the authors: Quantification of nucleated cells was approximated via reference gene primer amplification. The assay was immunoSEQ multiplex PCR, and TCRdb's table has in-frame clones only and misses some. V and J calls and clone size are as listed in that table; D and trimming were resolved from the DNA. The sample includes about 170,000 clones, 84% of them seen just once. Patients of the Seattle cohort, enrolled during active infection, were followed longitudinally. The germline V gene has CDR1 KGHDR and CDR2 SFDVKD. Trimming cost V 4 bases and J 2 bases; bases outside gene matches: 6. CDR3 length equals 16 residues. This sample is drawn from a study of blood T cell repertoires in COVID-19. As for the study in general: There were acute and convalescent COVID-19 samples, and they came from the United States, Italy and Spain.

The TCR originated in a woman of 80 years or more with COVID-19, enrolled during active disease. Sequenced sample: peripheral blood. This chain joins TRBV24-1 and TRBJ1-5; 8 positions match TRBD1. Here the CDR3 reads CATSEQGAGGNQPQHF. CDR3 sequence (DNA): TGTGCCACCAGTGAGCAGGGGGCGGGTGGCAATCAGCCCCAGCATTTT.